Listed below are T cell receptor beta chains from one sample, sequenced in a study of blood T cell repertoires in COVID-19. Clones were sequenced by immunoSEQ multiplex PCR, and TCRdb holds only the in-frame ones, with some missing. The top ten clones hold about 2% of a sample with about 240,000 clones, over 75% of them seen once. The sequenced sample was peripheral blood. The receptor source for this set is a man in his thirties or forties who had recovered from COVID-19. CDR3s include the opening cysteine and the closing phenylalanine or tryptophan. D genes are given only for firm matches. Clone size, where shown, is once, few, many, or a class for clones that have expanded.

d_call	v_call	j_call	clone_size	cdr3_nt	cdr3_aa
TRBD1	TRBV7-9	TRBJ1-4	NA	TGTGCCAGCAGCTTAAAGGGGGCCGGTGAAAAACTGTTTTTT	CASSLKGAGEKLFF
TRBD2	TRBV18	TRBJ2-1	once	TGTGCCAGCCAGCAGGGAGGGAGCAATGAGCAGTTCTTC	CASQQGGSNEQFF
NA	TRBV2	TRBJ1-1	NA	TGTGCCAGCAGTGGCCAAGGGGTAATGAACACTGAAGCTTTCTTT	CASSGQGVMNTEAFF
TRBD2	TRBV6-6	TRBJ2-5	NA	TGTGCCAGCAGCAATCCGGGACTAGGCTCTTCAGAGACCCAGTACTTC	CASSNPGLGSSETQYF
NA	TRBV5-1	TRBJ2-2	NA	TGCGCCAGCAGCCTCGGCGGGGTAGGGAACACCGGGGAGCTGTTTTTT	CASSLGGVGNTGELFF
TRBD1	TRBV3-1/TRBV3-2	TRBJ1-1	once	TGTGCCAGCAGCCCACGGGACAGGGGGATGAACACTGAAGCTTTCTTT	CASSPRDRGMNTEAFF
TRBD2	TRBV12-3/TRBV12-4	TRBJ2-5	once	TGTGCCAGCAGTTACGGGTGGGCGGGGGCCCAGTACTTC	CASSYGWAGAQYF
NA	TRBV6-5	TRBJ2-7	NA	TGTGCCAGCCAGATGATGGCCGAGCAGTACTTC	CASQMMAEQYF
TRBD1	TRBV5-1	TRBJ2-1	NA	TGCGCCAGCAGCTTAACAGGGGCGTCCTACAATGAGCAGTTCTTC	CASSLTGASYNEQFF
NA	TRBV4-2	TRBJ1-2	NA	TGTGCCAGCAGCCAAGATTCAGCCAGGACATATGGGGGCTACACCTTC	CASSQDSARTYGGYTF
NA	TRBV3-1/TRBV3-2	TRBJ1-6	few	TGTGCCAGCAGCAAGGGACTCCCCTATAATTCACCCCTCCACTTT	CASSKGLPYNSPLHF
NA	TRBV7-2	TRBJ2-5	NA	TGTGCCAGCAGCCCCCAAAACATACAAGAGACCCAGTACTTC	CASSPQNIQETQYF
TRBD1	TRBV2	TRBJ1-4	NA	TGTGCCAGCAAAGGGACAGTGGTTGAAAAACTGTTTTTT	CASKGTVVEKLFF
NA	TRBV18	TRBJ2-2	NA	TGTGCCAGCTCACCACCGGGGAAGGGGATCGGCACCGGGGAGCTGTTTTTT	CASSPPGKGIGTGELFF
NA	TRBV29-1	TRBJ2-7	NA	TGCAGCGTTGTTTTGGCGGGGAGGTACGAGCAGTACTTC	CSVVLAGRYEQYF
NA	TRBV6-5	TRBJ1-2	NA	TGTGCCAGCCGCCGGGGGTCTGATGGCTACACCTTC	CASRRGSDGYTF
NA	TRBV19	TRBJ1-2	once	TGTGCCAGTAGTCCCCCCGGTTTTGGTGGCTACACCTTC	CASSPPGFGGYTF
NA	TRBV9	TRBJ2-5	NA	TGTGCCAGCAGCCCAGGGGGAGGACCCACCCACGTGGAGACCCAGTACTTC	CASSPGGGPTHVETQYF
TRBD1	TRBV6-5	TRBJ2-7	NA	TGTGCCAGCAGTTACGGGGGGACAGGGTTTTACGAGCAGTACTTC	CASSYGGTGFYEQYF
NA	TRBV6-5	TRBJ1-2	NA	TGTGCCAGCAGAAGGGCAGGGGATGGCTACACCTTC	CASRRAGDGYTF
TRBD1	TRBV2	TRBJ1-4	NA	TGTGCCAGCAGGGAGGGGGCAGTTGAAAAACTGTTTTTT	CASREGAVEKLFF
TRBD1	TRBV12-3/TRBV12-4	TRBJ2-7	NA	TGTGCCAGCGGAAGGACAGGGAACGAGCAGTACTTC	CASGRTGNEQYF
TRBD1	TRBV6-1	TRBJ1-1	NA	TGTGCCAGCAGTGAGTCACAGGGGAGTGAGGCTGAAGCTTTCTTT	CASSESQGSEAEAFF